What follows describes a single T cell receptor beta chain. Its matching antigen is unknown. Here immunoSEQ multiplex PCR was the method, and the copy in TCRdb shows in-frame clones only, minus some. The sample holds roughly 380,000 clones, just over 90% seen once. The CDR3 sequence is 15 residues long. After removal of 4 bases from V and 3 bases from J, the junction contained 5 bases not matched to a gene. Germline CDR1 is ENHRY and CDR2 is SYGVKD. This entry is derived from a study of Ad26.COV2.S vaccination and SARS-CoV-2 variants. The study's findings and limits: Vaccinees reportedly had broad spike-specific CD8+ and CD4+ T cell responses. Breadth measured for non-spike TCRs was similar across vaccine and placebo recipients.

The receptor was derived from a human donor who had recovered from COVID-19. Sequencing used peripheral blood, obtained after recovery from COVID-19. This chain connects TRBV10-3 to TRBJ1-2, with 10 bases that match TRBD1. The CDR3 DNA is TGTGCCATCAGTGGCCCCGGGACAGGGGACTATGGCTACACCTTC. Amino acid sequence: CAISGPGTGDYGYTF.